Reported below is one TCR beta chain. Original processing notes: Nucleated cell number was recorded as an estimate derived from reference gene primer amplification. Clones were sequenced by immunoSEQ multiplex PCR, and TCRdb holds only the in-frame ones, with some missing. Clonal size and the V and J genes are those of that table, whereas D and trimming came from the DNA. Here the sample spans 82,000 or so clones, around 89% being singletons. Participants were aged about 18 to 100 years from around 24 US areas. This entry comes from a study of blood T cell repertoires in COVID-19. Study context: Italy, Spain and the United States were the sources of the convalescent and acute COVID-19 samples. T cells, B-cell-depleted T cells, or PBMCs supplied cDNA or gDNA.

V was cut by 7 bases and J by 2 bases, with 15 bases left in between. CDR3 length: 14 amino acids. Germline V CDR1 and CDR2: SNHLY, FYNNEI. This receptor was identified in a woman between 50 and 59 years old with acute COVID-19. This chain connects TRBV2 to TRBJ2-7, with no clear D. The sample taken for sequencing was PBMCs or T cells enriched from blood (not recorded which). The CDR3, as DNA: TGTGCCAGCATGAACATAGACTCTCCCTACGAGCAGTACTTC. It specifies CASMNIDSPYEQYF.